This T cell receptor (beta chain) was documented in a study of cytomegalovirus exposure and HLA in healthy donors. Study-level results: Three chains linked to CMV were shown in vitro to be specific for CMV antigens. The finding came from a later analysis; first-cohort TCR clusters tended to co-occur in the 110 or so validation repertoires.

V lost 1 base and J lost 4; bases outside the gene matches: 13. This CDR3 comprises 17 residues. Germline V lookup: CDR1 SGHDT, CDR2 YYEEEE. Turning to this clone: What it binds is not known.

Sequencing used immunoSEQ multiplex PCR; TCRdb keeps in-frame clones, though not all of them. This table has about 120,000 clones, 88% appearing once. The receptor was isolated from a woman aged 25 to 39 in good health and CMV-seropositive. Sequenced sample: PBMCs. The chain combines TRBV5-6 with TRBJ1-2, with 7 bases identical to TRBD1. The CDR3 sequence is CASSLKGDSHLGYGYTF. The CDR3 nucleotides are TGTGCCAGCAGCTTGAAAGGGGACAGCCACCTTGGCTATGGCTACACCTTC.